The 27 T cell receptor beta chains listed next were all sequenced from one sample in a study of cytomegalovirus exposure and HLA in healthy donors. Amplification used 60 Vbeta primers and 13 Jbeta primers. The repertoire was sequenced with immunoSEQ multiplex PCR; TCRdb's copy has only in-frame clones and lacks some. This sample's table reports roughly 190,000 clones. Sequenced: PBMCs. The receptor set was obtained from a woman between 18 and 29 years old in good health and CMV-seropositive.

The gene calls are TRBV2 and TRBJ2-3, with 10 bases matching TRBD2. Trimming at V came to 2 bases and at J to 2 bases, leaving 4 bases not matched to a gene. The CDR3 consists of 16 residues. The germline V gene has CDR1 SNHLY and CDR2 FYNNEI. CDR3 in amino acids: CASSELLAGTTDTQYF. The CDR3 nucleotides read TGTGCCAGCAGTGAATTACTAGCGGGAACCACAGATACGCAGTATTTT.

The V call is TRBV30, the J call TRBJ1-1, with a weak D call TRBD1 (6 bases). Germline lookup yields CDR1 GTSNPN and CDR2 SVGIG (reference sequence). With 0 bases removed from V and 5 bases from J, the gap between germline ends came to 10 bases. CDR3 length: 13 residues. The CDR3 loop is CAWSVRRGTEAFF. The CDR3 coding sequence is TGTGCCTGGAGTGTACGCAGGGGAACTGAAGCTTTCTTT.

V usage is TRBV27 and J usage is TRBJ1-2; 8 nucleotides align to TRBD1. CDR1 MNHEY and CDR2 SMNVEV come from the germline V gene (reference sequence). V was pared by 5 bases and J by 6 bases, with 8 bases of the junction left unmatched. This CDR3 spans 14 amino acids. CDR3 sequence reads: CASSPQGARDGYTF. The CDR3 DNA follows: TGTGCCAGCAGTCCTCAGGGGGCGCGGGATGGCTACACCTTC.

This chain joins TRBV5-6 and TRBJ2-2; 8 bases agree with TRBD1. Germline CDR1 and CDR2: SGHDT and YYEEEE. The V segment lost 4 bases and the J segment 4 bases; nucleotides outside the gene matches: 12. The CDR3 runs to 17 residues. The DNA of the CDR3 is TGTGCCAGCAGCCTATCACCGGGACAGGCATCCACCGGGGAGCTGTTTTTT. This translates into CASSLSPGQASTGELFF.

The J gene is TRBJ2-1, the V gene TRBV9, with unresolved D. There are 12 residues in the CDR3. Between the trimmed V and J ends, which lost 0 bases and 9 bases, there was a span of 7 bases. Germline V CDR1 and CDR2: SGDLS, YYNGEE. Here the CDR3 DNA reads TGTGCCAGCAGCGTAGGGCTTGGTGAGCAGTTCTTC. Its protein product is CASSVGLGEQFF.

V usage is TRBV6-1 and J usage is TRBJ2-5, with 8 bases that match TRBD2. After removal of 8 bases from V and 2 bases from J, the junction contained 4 bases not matched to a gene. CDR1 MNHNS and CDR2 SASEGT come from the germline V gene. The CDR3 is made up of 13 amino acids. CDR3 residues: CASGKREQETQYF. In DNA form, the CDR3 reads TGTGCCAGCGGTAAGCGGGAGCAAGAGACCCAGTACTTC.

The chain recombines TRBV15 with TRBJ1-1; TRBD1 matches at 7 bases. The CDR3 runs 13 residues. Germline CDR1 and CDR2: LNHNV and YYDKDF (reference sequence). Trimming removed 5 bases from V and 9 bases from J; junction bases left unmatched: 9. In nucleotides, the CDR3 is TGTGCCACCAGCGCAGGGGGAACCCTAAAAGCTTTCTTT. This translates into CATSAGGTLKAFF.

V gene TRBV5-6 combines with J gene TRBJ1-2; 9 positions agree with TRBD1. Germline values: CDR1 SGHDT, CDR2 YYEEEE. The CDR3 covers 17 residues. Trimming cost V 5 bases and J 1 base; bases outside gene matches: 12. CDR3 residues: CASSQLSRDRVNYGYTF. The CDR3 nucleotides read TGTGCCAGCAGTCAATTATCCCGGGACAGGGTTAACTATGGCTACACCTTC.

This chain uses TRBV9 with TRBJ1-1; unclear D gene. The germline gives CDR1 SGDLS, CDR2 YYNGEE. The CDR3 consists of 14 residues. Deletions cut 3 bases from V and 1 base from J, with 10 bases between. CDR3 residues: CASSASTRNTEAFF. The CDR3 DNA follows: TGTGCCAGCAGCGCTTCCACTCGGAACACTGAAGCTTTCTTT. Looking up the rest from reference TRBV9 and TRBJ1-1 gives the full variable domain: DSGVTQTPKHLITATGQRVTLRCSPRSGDLSVYWYQQSLDQGLQFLIQYYNGEERAKGNILERFSAQQFPDLHSELNLSSLELGDSALYFCASSASTRNTEAFFGQGTRLTVV.

This chain uses TRBV11-2 with TRBJ2-1; D uncertain. V was trimmed by 2 bases and J by 0 bases, leaving 8 bases between them. CDR3 size: 15 residues. Germline loops: CDR1 SGHAT, CDR2 FQNNGV. The CDR3 nucleotides read TGTGCCAGCAGCTTAAGCCGCGGCTCCTACAATGAGCAGTTCTTC. As protein: CASSLSRGSYNEQFF.

J is TRBJ2-7 and V is TRBV2, with TRBD2 matching over 7 bases. J was trimmed by 2 bases and V by 2 bases; bases with no gene match: 6. CDR1 and CDR2 from the germline V gene are SNHLY and FYNNEI. This CDR3 contains 15 residues. The CDR3 nucleotides read TGTGCCAGCAGTGAACGGGACGGGGGGACCTACGAGCAGTACTTC. Amino acid sequence: CASSERDGGTYEQYF.

The chain carries TRBV5-6 and TRBJ1-2; perhaps TRBD1 as D (5 bases). Per the germline V gene, CDR1 is SGHDT and CDR2 is YYEEEE. Trimming stripped 1 base from V and 11 bases from J, with 21 bases between. This CDR3 is 15 amino acids long. The CDR3 region is CASSLRPGREVGYTF. CDR3 DNA sequence: TGTGCCAGCAGCTTGCGTCCGGGCAGGGAAGTAGGATACACCTTC. The complete variable domain, with remaining parts taken from reference TRBV5-6 and TRBJ1-2, reads DAGVTQSPTHLIKTRGQQVTLRCSPKSGHDTVSWYQQALGQGPQFIFQYYEEEERQRGNFPDRFSGHQFPNYSSELNVNALLLGDSALYLCASSLRPGREVGYTFGSGTRLTVV.

Concerning this clone itself: The missing conserved phenylalanine or tryptophan at the end of this CDR3 makes a read error likely. No DNA is shown, since the ends of the CDR3 on it are uncertain; the CDR3 is the one TCRdb lists. CDR3 protein: CASSLGQGAWSL. V usage is TRBV7-9 and J usage is TRBJ2-7; the table assigns TRBD1, which was not confirmed against the DNA. Counting both end residues, the CDR3 totals 12 amino acids. Germline CDR1 reads SEHNR; CDR2 reads FQNEAQ (reference sequence).

V gene TRBV5-6 combines with J gene TRBJ2-1, with TRBD2 matching 8 bases. With 0 bases clipped from V and 8 bases from J, the junction kept 10 bases outside the gene matches. CDR1 and CDR2 (germline): SGHDT, YYEEEE. This CDR3 contains 16 residues. The CDR3 sequence is CASSLEFGTRSDEQFF. CDR3 sequence (DNA): TGTGCCAGCAGCTTGGAGTTTGGGACTAGGTCCGATGAGCAGTTCTTC.

CDR3 protein: CASSISGNTEAFF. CDR3 DNA: TGTGCCAGTAGTATATCCGGGAACACTGAAGCTTTCTTT. J is TRBJ1-1 and V is TRBV19, with D hard to call. The CDR3 length is 13 residues. From germline, CDR1 is LNHDA and CDR2 SQIVND (reference sequence). The V end was cut by 2 bases, the J end by 1 base, with 5 bases between.

The chain couples TRBV30 to TRBJ1-1, with D perhaps matching TRBD1 (5 bases). The ends were cut back, 3 bases at V and 5 bases at J, with 22 bases in the middle. The CDR3 sequence is 16 residues long. CDR1 is GTSNPN and CDR2 is SVGIG in the germline V gene (reference sequence). Here the CDR3 reads CAWSIRPGGVGTEAFF. DNA for the CDR3: TGTGCCTGGAGCATAAGACCGGGGGGAGTGGGGACTGAAGCTTTCTTT.

The rearrangement uses TRBV5-1 and TRBJ2-1; tentatively, D is TRBD2 (6 bases). V lost 4 bases and J lost 2, with 19 bases in between. Per the germline V gene, CDR1 is SGHRS and CDR2 is YFSETQ. The CDR3 is made up of 17 amino acids. The CDR3 DNA sequence: TGCGCCAGCAGCGCATTCCGGGACTTTTCACCCTACAATGAGCAGTTCTTC. Translation gives CASSAFRDFSPYNEQFF. Full variable domain (remainder filled in from reference TRBV5-1 and TRBJ2-1): KAGVTQTPRYLIKTRGQQVTLSCSPISGHRSVSWYQQTPGQGLQFLFEYFSETQRNKGNFPGRFSGRQFSNSRSEMNVSTLELGDSALYLCASSAFRDFSPYNEQFFGPGTRLTVL.

The CDR3 bases are TGTGCCAGCAGCCAAGATCTGACAGGGATGAGTGGCTATGGCTACACCTTC. Its translation: CASSQDLTGMSGYGYTF. The chain joins TRBV4-2 to TRBJ1-2; 7 positions agree with TRBD1. Germline-derived CDR1 and CDR2 are LGHNA and YNFKEQ. This CDR3 contains 17 residues. J lost 4 bases, V lost 0 bases, and 11 bases had no gene match.

The chain recombines TRBV9 with TRBJ1-6; D is unclear. From germline, CDR1 is SGDLS and CDR2 YYNGEE. V dropped 3 bases and J dropped 8 bases, with 9 bases sitting between them. The CDR3 sequence is 13 residues long. This CDR3 reads CASSARSDSPLHF. CDR3 in DNA: TGTGCCAGCAGCGCGCGTTCGGATTCACCCCTCCACTTT.

J is TRBJ2-7 and V is TRBV6-1, with 11 positions matching TRBD2. Germline-derived CDR1 and CDR2 are MNHNS and SASEGT. This CDR3 has 15 amino acids. After removal of 6 bases from V and 4 bases from J, the junction contained 8 bases not matched to a gene. The CDR3 protein is CASRSGTSGSYEQYF. The CDR3 region has the DNA TGTGCCAGCAGGTCTGGGACTAGCGGTTCGTACGAGCAGTACTTC.

The chain recombines TRBV6-1 with TRBJ1-2, with unresolved D. The CDR3 runs to 13 residues. V was cut by 6 bases and J by 3 bases, with 11 bases left in between. Germline V lookup: CDR1 MNHNS, CDR2 SASEGT. The CDR3: CASSVSRDYGYTF. DNA for the CDR3: TGTGCCAGCAGCGTAAGCCGGGACTATGGCTACACCTTC.

A word on this clone: A junction end diverges from the germline sequence, so it may reflect a read error. This chain uses TRBV2 with TRBJ2-3; TRBD2 matches 12 bases. This CDR3 has 15 amino acids. The germline V gene has CDR1 SNHLY and CDR2 FYNNEI. For the CDR3, the DNA is TGTGCCAGCAGCGAGACTAGCGGGAGTGGGGATACGCGGTATTTT. As protein: CASSETSGSGDTRYF.

This chain joins TRBV30 and TRBJ2-1; D is possibly TRBD2 (6 bases). V dropped 5 bases and J dropped 5 bases, with 16 bases sitting between them. CDR3 length: 14 residues. Germline values: CDR1 GTSNPN, CDR2 SVGIG (reference sequence). The CDR3 nucleotides read TGTGCCTGGGATGCCGGGGGACTCCACAATGAGCAGTTCTTC. Translating it yields CAWDAGGLHNEQFF.

The rearrangement links TRBV18 to TRBJ2-7, with unresolved D. Trimming removed 5 bases from V and 2 bases from J, with 10 bases in between. CDR1 KGHSH and CDR2 LQKENI come from the germline V gene. The CDR3 length is 13 residues. The DNA for the CDR3 is TGTGCCAGCTCATCCGCCTTAGCCTACGAGCAGTACTTC. Its protein is CASSSALAYEQYF.

V is TRBV5-1 and J is TRBJ2-2, with 7 bases lining up with TRBD1. CDR1 and CDR2 (germline): SGHRS, YFSETQ. The junction had 5 bases not matched to a gene; V was cut back by 5 bases and J by 1 base. CDR3 length: 15 residues. The CDR3 loop reads CASRAGTENTGELFF. CDR3 bases: TGCGCCAGCAGGGCCGGGACAGAGAACACCGGGGAGCTGTTTTTT.

The chain carries TRBV19 and TRBJ2-2; 13 bases agree with TRBD2. The V segment lost 3 bases and the J segment 3 bases; nucleotides outside the gene matches: 10. The CDR3 is made up of 19 amino acids. Per germline, CDR1 LNHDA and CDR2 SQIVND (reference sequence). CDR3 nucleotide sequence: TGTGCCAGTAGTATTTCGGGACTAGCGGGAAGGGGGTACACCGGGGAGCTGTTTTTT. It codes for CASSISGLAGRGYTGELFF. The variable domain in full, with the rest retrieved from reference TRBV19 and TRBJ2-2, is DGGITQSPKYLFRKEGQNVTLSCEQNLNHDAMYWYRQDPGQGLRLIYYSQIVNDFQKGDIAEGYSVSREKKESFPLTVTSAQKNPTAFYLCASSISGLAGRGYTGELFFGEGSRLTVL.

Note on this clone: An end of the junction differs from the germline gene, which may be a read error. The rearrangement links TRBV7-7 to TRBJ2-7; D possibly corresponds to TRBD2 (6 bases). CDR3 length: 13 residues. Germline lookup yields CDR1 SSHAT and CDR2 FNYEAQ (reference sequence). The CDR3 reads CASSLGTAYEQYF. CDR3 DNA sequence: TGTGCTAGCAGCCTAGGGACTGCCTACGAGCAGTACTTC.